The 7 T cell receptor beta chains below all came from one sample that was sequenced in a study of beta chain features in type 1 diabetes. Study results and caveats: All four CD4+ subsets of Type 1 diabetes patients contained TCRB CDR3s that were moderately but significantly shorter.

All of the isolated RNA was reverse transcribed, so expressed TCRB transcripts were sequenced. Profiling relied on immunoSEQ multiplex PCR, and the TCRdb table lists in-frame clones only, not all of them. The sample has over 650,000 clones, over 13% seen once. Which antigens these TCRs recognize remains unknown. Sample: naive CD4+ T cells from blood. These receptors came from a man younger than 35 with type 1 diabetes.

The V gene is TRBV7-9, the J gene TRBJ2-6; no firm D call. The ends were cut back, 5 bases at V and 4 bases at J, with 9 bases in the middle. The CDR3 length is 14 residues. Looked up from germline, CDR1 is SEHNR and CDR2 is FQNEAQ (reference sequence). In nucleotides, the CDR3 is TGTGCCAGCAGCGCCTTACAAGGGGCCAACGTCCTGACTTTC. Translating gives CASSALQGANVLTF.

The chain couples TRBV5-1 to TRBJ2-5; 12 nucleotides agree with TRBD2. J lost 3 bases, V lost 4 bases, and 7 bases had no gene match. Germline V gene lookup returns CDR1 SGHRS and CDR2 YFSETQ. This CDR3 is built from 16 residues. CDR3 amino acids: CASSPLAGGPEETQYF. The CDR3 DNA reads TGCGCCAGCAGCCCCCTAGCGGGAGGGCCGGAAGAGACCCAGTACTTC.

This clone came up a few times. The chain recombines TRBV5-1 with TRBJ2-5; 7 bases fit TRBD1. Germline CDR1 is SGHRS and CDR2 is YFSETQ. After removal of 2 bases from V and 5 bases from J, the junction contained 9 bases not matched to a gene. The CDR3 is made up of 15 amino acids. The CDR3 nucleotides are TGCGCCAGCAGCTTCGCCGGACAGGTCGGGGAGACCCAGTACTTC. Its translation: CASSFAGQVGETQYF.

CDR3 sequence reads: CASSLGSIQDTQYF. The CDR3 DNA is TGTGCCAGCAGCTTAGGGTCGATTCAAGATACGCAGTATTTT. This sequence joins TRBV7-9 and TRBJ2-3, with no clear D. The CDR3 is 14 residues long. The germline V gene has CDR1 SEHNR and CDR2 FQNEAQ (reference sequence). Between the trimmed V and J ends, which lost 1 base and 5 bases, there was a span of 10 bases.

The CDR3 here is CASGREGISETQYF. In DNA form, the CDR3 reads TGTGCCAGCGGCCGGGAGGGTATATCGGAGACCCAGTACTTC. J is TRBJ2-5 and V is TRBV5-6; 8 nucleotides align to TRBD2. Losses at the gene ends were 7 bases for V and 5 bases for J; bases not matched to a gene: 10. Germline V gene lookup returns CDR1 SGHDT and CDR2 YYEEEE. This CDR3 has 14 residues.

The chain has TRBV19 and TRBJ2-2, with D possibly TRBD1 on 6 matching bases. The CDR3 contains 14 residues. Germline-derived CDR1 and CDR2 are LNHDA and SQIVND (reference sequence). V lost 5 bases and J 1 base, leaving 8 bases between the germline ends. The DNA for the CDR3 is TGTGCCAGTAGTCTGACAGGGAACACCGGGGAGCTGTTTTTT. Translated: CASSLTGNTGELFF.

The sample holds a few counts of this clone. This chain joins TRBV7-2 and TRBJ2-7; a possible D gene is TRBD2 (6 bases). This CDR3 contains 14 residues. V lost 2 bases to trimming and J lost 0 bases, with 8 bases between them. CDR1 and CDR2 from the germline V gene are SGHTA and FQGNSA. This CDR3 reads CASSLLGSSYEQYF. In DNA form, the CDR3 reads TGTGCCAGCAGCTTACTCGGGAGCTCCTACGAGCAGTACTTC.